This entry describes one T cell receptor (beta chain). Study processing details: The authors estimated nucleated cell counts from reference gene primer amplification. Generated by immunoSEQ multiplex PCR, the TCRdb table keeps only in-frame clones and is missing some. The V and J calls and clone size were taken over from that table, and D and trimming were inferred from the DNA. The data hold some 670,000 clones, with approximately 90% observed a single time. This sample is part of a study of blood T cell repertoires in COVID-19. Study background: Samples came from the United States, Italy and Spain, spanning acute and convalescent COVID-19.

The sequence derives from a woman aged 18 to 35 with acute or convalescent COVID-19. The specimen was peripheral blood.

CDR3 region: CASSSPPQETQYF. CDR3 DNA: TGTGCCAGCAGTTCCCCCCCGCAAGAGACCCAGTACTTC. The genes are TRBV28 and TRBJ2-5; D is uncertain. Germline-derived CDR1 and CDR2 are MDHEN and SYDVKM. V was shortened by 4 bases and J by 2 bases, with 8 bases between the two germline ends. The CDR3 totals 13 residues.